The present T cell receptor beta chain was sequenced within a study of shared T cell receptors in the human thymus. Germline loops: CDR1 SGHAT, CDR2 FQNNGV. V was clipped by 5 bases and J by 1 base; unmatched bases: 14. This CDR3 contains 18 residues. TCRdb's table, derived via immunoSEQ multiplex PCR, lists solely in-frame clones and lacks some. Of roughly 710,000 clones listed, around 85% are singletons. These data were also reused for a study on human thymus T cells. That report notes: Thymus tissue was removed during corrective cardiac surgery. Related work showed strongly overlapping thymic repertoires across unrelated individuals.

This sequence originates from a girl less than two years old with a congenital heart defect. Sequences were obtained from thymocytes. V usage is TRBV11-2 and J usage is TRBJ1-2, with 9 bases aligning to TRBD1. The CDR3 sequence: CASSLNRGLFFVNYGYTF. The CDR3 DNA is TGTGCCAGCAGCCTAAACAGGGGGCTCTTTTTTGTTAACTATGGCTACACCTTC.